These 25 T cell receptor beta chains were sequenced from one sample in a study of response to subunit inactivated influenza vaccine. TCRdb re-derived calls from the RT-PCR reads in MiXCR, one entry per CDR3 protein. In the table there are approximately 700,000 distinct CDR3 sequences, approximately 15% of which are singletons. The sample in question was PBMCs from blood, obtained roughly 13 days after vaccination. The receptors originated from a man in his fifties who received an inactivated influenza vaccine.

This chain links TRBV21-1 with TRBJ2-7; the table names TRBD2, a call not compared with the DNA. TRBV21-1 is flagged as a pseudogene. The CDR3 has 16 amino acids. This CDR3 reads CASSSGTSGSEGEQYF. The CDR3 region has the DNA TGTGCCAGCAGCAGCGGGACTAGCGGGAGTGAGGGTGAGCAGTACTTC.

This clonotype has at least ten counts. This sequence joins TRBV12-3 or TRBV12-4 and TRBJ2-7, with 8 bases identical to TRBD1. The CDR3 covers 13 residues. The V segment lost 3 bases and the J segment 3 bases; nucleotides outside the gene matches: 1. The CDR3 DNA reads as TGTGCCAGCAGTTTTACAGGGGGCTACGAGCAGTACTTC. This encodes CASSFTGGYEQYF.

The J gene is TRBJ1-5, the V gene TRBV4-2; the D gene is possibly TRBD1 (5 bases). Trimming took 1 base from V and 6 from J, leaving 16 bases between them. Germline CDR1 LGHNA, CDR2 YNFKEQ. The CDR3 totals 16 residues. The CDR3 here is CASSQVGVGGSQPQHF. The CDR3 DNA reads TGTGCCAGCAGCCAAGTCGGAGTTGGGGGGTCTCAGCCCCAGCATTTT.

This rearrangement joins TRBV27 to TRBJ2-3, with TRBD2 as a possible D gene (7 bases). There are 17 residues in the CDR3. Deletions cut 5 bases from V and 1 base from J, with 19 bases between. CDR1 is MNHEY, CDR2 SMNVEV, per germline (reference sequence). DNA of the CDR3: TGTGCCAGCAGTCGACGAGGGGGGCTAGCGGGCACAGATACGCAGTATTTT. Its protein is CASSRRGGLAGTDTQYF.

This clonotype was observed a handful of times. The rearrangement uses TRBV12-3 or TRBV12-4 and TRBJ2-3; TRBD2 might be the D (6 bases). This CDR3 is built from 16 residues. V was clipped by 4 bases and J by 0 bases, with 14 bases between them. The CDR3, as DNA: TGTGCCAGCAGTTCCCCTCTAGCGAGGAGCACAGATACGCAGTATTTT. This sequence encodes CASSSPLARSTDTQYF.

In its sample, this clonotype was seen a few times. The chain uses TRBV5-5 and TRBJ1-6; D remains unclear. The V end was cut by 1 base, the J end by 10 bases, with 9 bases between. From germline, CDR1 is SGHKS and CDR2 YYEKEE (reference sequence). There are 13 residues in the CDR3. CDR3 coding DNA: TGTGCCAGCAGCTTGAGGGTTTCCTCACCCCTCCACTTT. It specifies CASSLRVSSPLHF.

This clonotype was counted between two and nine times. The chain joins TRBV12-3 or TRBV12-4 to TRBJ2-5; D is perhaps TRBD2 (6 bases). The CDR3 contains 17 residues. Trimming left V 1 base short and J 2 bases short, with 17 bases between. The CDR3 DNA reads as TGTGCCAGCAGTTTAGGGTTGTTCCAGCGGGTACAAGAGACCCAGTACTTC. Protein sequence: CASSLGLFQRVQETQYF.

CDR3 nucleotide sequence: TGTGCCAGCAGCCCCGACAGGGTAACCGGGGAGCTGTTTTTT. Translating it yields CASSPDRVTGELFF. This rearrangement joins TRBV12-3 or TRBV12-4 to TRBJ2-2, with 7 bases aligning to TRBD1. The ends lost 6 bases at V and 5 bases at J; junction bases unmatched: 6. CDR3 length: 14 residues.

J is TRBJ2-5 and V is TRBV7-9; 8 bases map to TRBD1. The CDR3 is 12 amino acids. Germline V gene data show CDR1 as SEHNR and CDR2 as FQNEAQ (reference sequence). V lost 11 bases and J lost 5; bases outside the gene matches: 7. Here the CDR3 reads CAGGQGRETQYF. The CDR3 bases are TGTGCCGGTGGACAGGGCCGGGAGACCCAGTACTTC. Supplemented by reference TRBV7-9 and TRBJ2-5, the full variable domain reads DTGVSQNPRHKITKRGQNVTFRCDPISEHNRLYWYRQTLGQGPEFLTYFQNEAQLEKSRLLSDRFSAERPKGSFSTLEIQRTEQGDSAMYLCAGGQGRETQYFGPGTRLLVL.

The chain has TRBV4-2 and TRBJ1-1; D is uncertain. The CDR3 is 15 amino acids. V lost 0 bases, J lost 0 bases, and 8 bases lay in between. Looked up from germline, CDR1 is LGHNA and CDR2 is YNFKEQ. The CDR3 sequence is CASSQDQAMNTEAFF. The CDR3, as DNA: TGTGCCAGCAGCCAAGATCAGGCTATGAACACTGAAGCTTTCTTT.

This clonotype was picked up many times. The chain employs TRBV12-3 or TRBV12-4 and TRBJ1-1, with D perhaps TRBD1 (5 bases). The CDR3 contains 14 residues. Trimming cost V 5 bases and J 1 base, with 11 bases left between them. The CDR3 nucleotides read TGTGCCAGCAGTCTGACAGCACCGAACACTGAAGCTTTCTTT. As protein: CASSLTAPNTEAFF.

This clonotype was counted between two and nine times. This sequence joins TRBV5-8 and TRBJ1-5, with a weak D call TRBD1 (6 bases). The CDR3 is 16 residues long. V was clipped by 4 bases and J by 2 bases, with 16 bases between them. Per the germline V gene, CDR1 is SGHTS and CDR2 is YDEGEE. CDR3 in amino acids: CASSALKRQGNQPQHF. The DNA for the CDR3 is TGTGCCAGCAGCGCTCTTAAACGACAGGGCAATCAGCCCCAGCATTTT.

This clonotype has just a few counts. V is TRBV27 and J is TRBJ2-1; D not certain. Trimming cost V 2 bases and J 5 bases, with 10 bases left between them. Germline V lookup: CDR1 MNHEY, CDR2 SMNVEV (reference sequence). The CDR3 is 14 amino acids. The CDR3 nucleotides read TGTGCCAGCAGTTTAAGGTCAACAAACAATGAGCAGTTCTTC. Its translation: CASSLRSTNNEQFF.

This clonotype was counted between two and nine times. V usage is TRBV27 and J usage is TRBJ2-5, with 7 bases aligning to TRBD2. V lost 5 bases, J lost 1 base, and 4 bases stayed unmatched. The CDR3 totals 14 residues. Looked up from germline, CDR1 is MNHEY and CDR2 is SMNVEV (reference sequence). CDR3 bases: TGTGCCAGCAGTGAGAGCGGGATCCAAGAGACCCAGTACTTC. Translating gives CASSESGIQETQYF.

Ten or more counts support this clonotype. This chain joins TRBV25-1 and TRBJ1-3, with TRBD1 as a possible D gene (5 bases). Germline values: CDR1 MGHDK, CDR2 SYGVNS. V lost 3 bases and J lost 0, with 18 bases in between. CDR3 length equals 18 residues. The CDR3 is CASSELYPGGSSGNTIYF. The CDR3 bases are TGTGCCAGCAGTGAGCTCTACCCCGGGGGAAGCTCTGGAAACACCATATATTTT. Using reference TRBV25-1 and TRBJ1-3 for the parts outside the CDR3, the full variable domain is EADIYQTPRYLVIGTGKKITLECSQTMGHDKMYWYQQDPGMELHLIHYSYGVNSTEKGDLSSESTVSRIRTEHFPLTLESARPSHTSQYLCASSELYPGGSSGNTIYFGEGSWLTVV.

The chain uses TRBV5-1 and TRBJ2-3, with D possibly matching TRBD2 (5 bases). V was shortened by 0 bases and J by 5 bases, with 10 bases between the two germline ends. The CDR3 runs 14 residues. Germline V gives CDR1 SGHRS, CDR2 YFSETQ. The CDR3 DNA follows: TGCGCCAGCAGCTTGGGGGCCCGGGAAGATACGCAGTATTTT. Protein: CASSLGAREDTQYF.

The chain couples TRBV5-1 to TRBJ1-2, with D tentatively TRBD1 (6 bases). This CDR3 spans 13 amino acids. Trimming removed 0 bases from V and 8 bases from J, with 11 bases in between. In germline, CDR1 is SGHRS, CDR2 YFSETQ. The CDR3: CASSLDREGGYTF. As DNA, the CDR3 is TGCGCCAGCAGCTTGGACAGGGAAGGGGGCTACACCTTC.

The genes are TRBV12-3 or TRBV12-4 and TRBJ2-3, with TRBD2 matching 8 bases. V shed 7 bases, J shed 10 bases, and the junction held 4 bases outside the gene matches. This CDR3 has 11 amino acids. The CDR3 loop reads CASTPGGAQYF. In DNA form, the CDR3 reads TGTGCCAGCACCCCGGGGGGGGCGCAGTATTTT.

This clonotype was found a few times. The rearrangement links TRBV3-1 to TRBJ1-2; D remains unclear. Germline loops: CDR1 LGHDT, CDR2 YNNKEL (reference sequence). The V end was cut by 1 base, the J end by 0 bases, with 12 bases between. The CDR3 consists of 16 residues. For the CDR3, the DNA is TGTGCCAGCAGCCAAGGTACGTCAAGCGCTAACTATGGCTACACCTTC. It specifies CASSQGTSSANYGYTF.

V usage is TRBV12-3 or TRBV12-4 and J usage is TRBJ2-3; 12 nucleotides align to TRBD2. V shed 1 base, J shed 2 bases, and the junction held 7 bases outside the gene matches. This CDR3 spans 18 amino acids. CDR3 sequence reads: CASSLDPGLAGITDTQYF. The CDR3 bases are TGTGCCAGCAGTTTAGATCCGGGACTAGCGGGCATCACAGATACGCAGTATTTT.

The chain is built from TRBV7-9 and TRBJ2-2; D is unclear. Germline lookup yields CDR1 SEHNR and CDR2 FQNEAQ (reference sequence). V lost 5 bases to trimming and J lost 3 bases, with 7 bases between them. The CDR3 is made up of 13 amino acids. The CDR3: CASSPGHTGELFF. CDR3 in DNA: TGTGCCAGCAGCCCCGGGCACACCGGGGAGCTGTTTTTT.

This clonotype was seen a few times. Germline and junction disagree at one end, which may indicate a read error. The V and J genes are TRBV12-3 or TRBV12-4 and TRBJ1-1, with 9 bases aligning to TRBD1. This CDR3 is 15 amino acids long. CDR3: CASSTGGTLNTEAFF. CDR3 bases: TGTGCCAGCAGCACAGGGGGCACATTGAATACTGAAGCTTTCTTT.

The chain combines TRBV3-1 with TRBJ2-7, with 7 nucleotides matching TRBD1. The germline CDR1 and CDR2 sequences are LGHDT and YNNKEL (reference sequence). With 4 bases clipped from V and 5 bases from J, the junction kept 17 bases outside the gene matches. The CDR3 sequence is 17 residues long. In DNA form, the CDR3 reads TGTGCCAGCAGCCCGAGACCCGGGACAGTTGGGCGCCACGAGCAGTACTTC. Its translation is CASSPRPGTVGRHEQYF.

V and J are TRBV2 and TRBJ1-2; D might be TRBD1 (6 bases). Germline V CDR1 and CDR2: SNHLY, FYNNEI. Trimming left V 5 bases short and J 2 bases short, with 9 bases between. This CDR3 spans 13 amino acids. CDR3 amino acids: CASSWDKNYGYTF. The CDR3 DNA sequence: TGTGCCAGCAGTTGGGACAAGAACTATGGCTACACCTTC.

The V and J genes are TRBV6-1 and TRBJ2-1; D uncertain. V lost 5 bases and J 0 bases, leaving 17 bases between the germline ends. This CDR3 spans 17 amino acids. The germline CDR1 and CDR2 sequences are MNHNS and SASEGT. The CDR3 loop reads CASSPRVGSSSYNEQFF. The CDR3 nucleotides read TGTGCCAGCAGTCCAAGGGTGGGAAGCTCCTCCTACAATGAGCAGTTCTTC.